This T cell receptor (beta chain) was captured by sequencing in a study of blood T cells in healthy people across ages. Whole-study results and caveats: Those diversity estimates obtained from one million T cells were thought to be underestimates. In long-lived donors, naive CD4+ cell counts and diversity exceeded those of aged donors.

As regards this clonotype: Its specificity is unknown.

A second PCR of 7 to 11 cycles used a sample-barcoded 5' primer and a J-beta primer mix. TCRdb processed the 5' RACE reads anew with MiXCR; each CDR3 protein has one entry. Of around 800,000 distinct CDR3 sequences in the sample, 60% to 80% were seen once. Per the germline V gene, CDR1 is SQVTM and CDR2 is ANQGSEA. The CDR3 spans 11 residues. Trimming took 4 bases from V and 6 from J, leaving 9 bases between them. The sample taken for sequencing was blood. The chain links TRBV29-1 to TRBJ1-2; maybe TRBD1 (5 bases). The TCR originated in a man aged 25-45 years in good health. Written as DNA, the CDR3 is TGCAGCGTTGGGCAGGGAAATGGCTACACCTTC. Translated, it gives CSVGQGNGYTF.